One sample yielded the 22 T cell receptor beta chains listed below, sequenced in a study of T-cell memory formation after mild COVID-19. TCRdb re-analysed the 5' RACE reads in MiXCR, keeping a single row per CDR3 protein. Among approximately 88,000 distinct CDR3 sequences listed, roughly 25% were seen once. Sequenced input: PBMCs or a T cell subset sorted from them (not recorded which). These receptors came from a young man who had mild COVID-19 (a few samples of this study predate the infection). Cell type and time point are not known.

The V gene is TRBV25-1, the J gene TRBJ1-2; D perhaps matches TRBD1 (6 bases). CDR3 size: 12 residues. Germline-derived CDR1 and CDR2 are MGHDK and SYGVNS. V shed 6 bases and J shed 8 bases, with 13 bases lying between them. CDR3 protein: CASSTGAGGYTF. The CDR3 DNA sequence: TGTGCCAGCAGCACGGGGGCGGGGGGCTACACCTTC.

This chain links TRBV7-9 with TRBJ1-1; D unclear. The CDR3 extends over 14 amino acids. The V end was cut by 5 bases, the J end by 6 bases, with 16 bases between. The germline gives CDR1 SEHNR, CDR2 FQNEAQ (reference sequence). The CDR3 DNA reads as TGTGCCAGCAGCCAGCCTTCGGGGAGAGCTGAAGCTTTCTTT. Translation: CASSQPSGRAEAFF.

The chain is built from TRBV4-1 and TRBJ1-1; D perhaps matches TRBD1 (6 bases). CDR3 size: 16 residues. The V end lost 1 base, the J end lost 3 bases, and 15 bases lay between the germline ends. In germline, CDR1 is MGHRA, CDR2 YSYEKL. The CDR3 DNA sequence: TGCGCCAGCAGCCAAGCAAGAAACAGGGCTGACACTGAAGCTTTCTTT. As protein: CASSQARNRADTEAFF.

The chain uses TRBV6-6 and TRBJ1-4; a possible D gene is TRBD1 (5 bases). The CDR3 is made up of 14 amino acids. Germline CDR1 reads MNHNY; CDR2 reads SVGAGI (reference sequence). Deletions cut 7 bases from V and 8 bases from J, with 17 bases between. This CDR3 is CASKTRGFREKLFF. In nucleotides, the CDR3 is TGTGCCAGCAAGACCCGGGGGTTCAGAGAAAAACTGTTTTTT.

This clonotype was detected only once. The rearrangement uses TRBV7-2 and TRBJ2-1; TRBD2 matches 13 bases. Germline V gives CDR1 SGHTA, CDR2 FQGNSA. CDR3 length: 17 amino acids. With 1 base clipped from V and 6 bases from J, the junction kept 6 bases outside the gene matches. The CDR3 DNA is TGTGCCAGCAGCTTAGATCTTGGACTAGCGGGGGTCAATGAGCAGTTCTTC. Protein sequence: CASSLDLGLAGVNEQFF.

The gene calls are TRBV19 and TRBJ1-2, with D maybe TRBD1 (6 bases). The CDR3 loop spans 13 amino acids. The V end lost 9 bases, the J end lost 0 bases, and 11 bases lay between the germline ends. In germline, CDR1 is LNHDA, CDR2 SQIVND (reference sequence). CDR3: CASTGPPNYGYTF. The CDR3 nucleotides read TGTGCCAGCACAGGGCCGCCTAACTATGGCTACACCTTC.

The rearrangement uses TRBV5-1 and TRBJ2-2; possibly TRBD1 for D (5 bases). This CDR3 contains 16 residues. Trimming pared 4 bases from V and 0 bases from J, leaving 13 bases between. Germline CDR1 is SGHRS and CDR2 is YFSETQ. CDR3 coding DNA: TGCGCCAGCAGCCACCGGACAAAACCGAACACCGGGGAGCTGTTTTTT. It codes for CASSHRTKPNTGELFF.

V gene TRBV4-1 combines with J gene TRBJ2-7; D remains unclear. Trimming shortened V by 3 bases and J by 3 bases, and 15 bases separated the two germline ends. Germline CDR1 and CDR2: MGHRA and YSYEKL. This CDR3 region has 15 residues. In nucleotides, the CDR3 is TGCGCCAGCAGCCAGGGCTCTGGACCGAGCTACGAGCAGTACGTC. Translated, it gives CASSQGSGPSYEQYV.

This clonotype was counted a few times. J is TRBJ1-1 and V is TRBV12-3 or TRBV12-4; D not certain. The germline V and J ends were trimmed by 5 bases and 1 base, with 14 bases remaining between them. The length of the CDR3 is 15 residues. CDR3 DNA sequence: TGTGCCAGCAGTCGGGTGATGAGGGAGAACACTGAAGCTTTCTTT. Translation gives CASSRVMRENTEAFF.

The chain uses TRBV6-6 and TRBJ2-2; TRBD1 matches at 8 bases. From germline, CDR1 is MNHNY and CDR2 SVGAGI (reference sequence). The V gene end was trimmed by 2 bases and the J gene end by 3 bases; junction bases not matched to a gene: 11. This CDR3 is built from 18 residues. CDR3 nucleotides: TGTGCCAGCAGTTACAATAACTACAGGACAGGGTACACCGGGGAGCTGTTTTTT. This translates into CASSYNNYRTGYTGELFF.

The rearrangement uses TRBV7-2 and TRBJ2-1; TRBD1 or TRBD2 may be the D gene (6 bases each). Germline V lookup: CDR1 SGHTA, CDR2 FQGNSA. The CDR3 extends over 13 amino acids. Deletions cut 1 base from V and 10 bases from J, with 11 bases between. The DNA for the CDR3 is TGTGCCAGCAGCTTAGGGGGGGCCTGGGAGCAGTTCTTC. This translates into CASSLGGAWEQFF. Looking up the rest from reference TRBV7-2 and TRBJ2-1 gives the full variable domain: GAGVSQSPSNKVTEKGKDVELRCDPISGHTALYWYRQSLGQGLEFLIYFQGNSAPDKSGLPSDRFSAERTGGSVSTLTIQRTQQEDSAVYLCASSLGGAWEQFFGPGTRLTVL.

This clonotype was seen repeatedly, ten times or more. V usage is TRBV7-8 and J usage is TRBJ2-2, with a weak D call TRBD2 (6 bases). The CDR3 runs to 16 residues. Trimming shortened V by 1 base and J by 4 bases, and 13 bases separated the two germline ends. From germline, CDR1 is SGHVS and CDR2 FQNEAQ. The CDR3 coding sequence is TGTGCCAGCAGCTTAGGAGGCGGGGTGGGCACCGGGGAGCTGTTTTTT. This gives the protein CASSLGGGVGTGELFF. Based on the CDR3 plus reference TRBV7-8 and TRBJ2-2, the full variable domain is GAGVSQSPRYKVAKRGQDVALRCDPISGHVSLFWYQQALGQGPEFLTYFQNEAQLDKSGLPSDRFFAERPEGSVSTLKIQRTQQEDSAVYLCASSLGGGVGTGELFFGEGSRLTVL.

The sample holds a few counts of this clonotype. The V call is TRBV3-1, the J call TRBJ2-7; D is unclear. This CDR3 region has 12 residues. Looked up from germline, CDR1 is LGHDT and CDR2 is YNNKEL (reference sequence). Trimming shortened V by 3 bases and J by 2 bases, and 5 bases separated the two germline ends. CDR3 residues: CASSQFAYEQYF. CDR3 bases: TGTGCCAGCAGCCAGTTTGCCTACGAGCAGTACTTC.

In its sample, this clonotype was seen a few times. The V gene is TRBV4-1, the J gene TRBJ2-5; the match to TRBD2 covers 7 bases. Germline-derived CDR1 and CDR2 are MGHRA and YSYEKL. V gave up 4 bases and J gave up 4 bases; unmatched junction bases: 9. The CDR3 consists of 15 residues. In DNA, the CDR3 is TGCGCCAGCAGCCTAAACGCGCCTAGCGGAGAGACCCAGTACTTC. Translated, it gives CASSLNAPSGETQYF.

V is TRBV4-1 and J is TRBJ1-2; 9 bases are shared with TRBD1. Losses at the gene ends were 0 bases for V and 3 bases for J; bases not matched to a gene: 5. Germline CDR1 reads MGHRA; CDR2 reads YSYEKL. The CDR3 contains 16 residues. The CDR3 nucleotides are TGCGCCAGCAGCCAAGACCGACAGGGGGTGGACTATGGCTACACCTTC. Amino acid sequence: CASSQDRQGVDYGYTF.

This clonotype has a count of ten or more. The chain has TRBV27 and TRBJ1-4; 7 nucleotides match TRBD1. The CDR3 totals 14 residues. V dropped 5 bases and J dropped 0; count of bases not matched to a gene: 0. CDR1 and CDR2 (germline): MNHEY, SMNVEV (reference sequence). CDR3 sequence: CASSTGATNEKLFF. CDR3 sequence (DNA): TGTGCCAGCAGTACAGGGGCAACTAATGAAAAACTGTTTTTT. Full variable domain (outside the CDR3, taken from reference TRBV27 and TRBJ1-4): EAQVTQNPRYLITVTGKKLTVTCSQNMNHEYMSWYRQDPGLGLRQIYYSMNVEVTDKGDVPEGYKVSRKEKRNFPLILESPSPNQTSLYFCASSTGATNEKLFFGSGTQLSVL.

The V and J genes are TRBV4-1 and TRBJ1-2, with D maybe TRBD1 (5 bases). The germline CDR1 and CDR2 sequences are MGHRA and YSYEKL. The CDR3 loop spans 17 amino acids. Trimming cost V 0 bases and J 4 bases, with 18 bases left between them. DNA for the CDR3: TGCGCCAGCAGCCAAGACTTCACCCGGGGCGCCCGCTATGGCTACACCTTC. It codes for CASSQDFTRGARYGYTF.

This clonotype was seen more than once but under ten times. This rearrangement joins TRBV7-9 to TRBJ1-1; D is perhaps TRBD1 (6 bases). The CDR3 contains 14 residues. V shed 5 bases and J shed 3 bases, with 13 bases lying between them. CDR1 is SEHNR and CDR2 is FQNEAQ in the germline V gene (reference sequence). The CDR3 sequence is CASSVPGAHTEAFF. CDR3 in DNA: TGTGCCAGCAGCGTACCAGGGGCTCACACTGAAGCTTTCTTT.

The table lists this clonotype with a few counts. This rearrangement joins TRBV27 to TRBJ2-4, with D perhaps TRBD1 (5 bases). CDR1 MNHEY and CDR2 SMNVEV come from the germline V gene (reference sequence). The CDR3 has 14 residues. Trimming took off 4 bases at V and 3 bases at J, with 10 bases between the two ends. The CDR3 DNA reads as TGTGCCAGCAGTTCCTACGACAGCAAAAACATTCAGTACTTC. It is translated as CASSSYDSKNIQYF.

This clonotype was found many times. This chain joins TRBV3-1 and TRBJ1-2, with a tentative D call TRBD1 (5 bases). CDR1 is LGHDT, CDR2 YNNKEL, per germline (reference sequence). V was shortened by 1 base and J by 4 bases, with 22 bases between the two germline ends. CDR3 length: 18 residues. CDR3 DNA: TGTGCCAGCAGCCAAGGAGCTTCGGGGGTCGGGCCTGGCTATGGCTACACCTTC. It is translated as CASSQGASGVGPGYGYTF.

This clonotype was detected ten times or more. This rearrangement joins TRBV19 to TRBJ2-3; D gene ambiguous. V lost 4 bases, J lost 3 bases, and 5 bases lay in between. CDR3 length: 12 amino acids. From germline, CDR1 is LNHDA and CDR2 SQIVND (reference sequence). This chain's CDR3 is CASSTSTDTQYF. The CDR3 DNA reads as TGTGCCAGTAGTACCTCAACAGATACGCAGTATTTT.

The chain links TRBV27 to TRBJ1-5, with 7 bases identical to TRBD1. CDR1 and CDR2 (germline): MNHEY, SMNVEV (reference sequence). V gave up 3 bases and J gave up 6 bases; unmatched junction bases: 5. The CDR3 is 14 amino acids. The CDR3 DNA sequence: TGTGCCAGCAGTTTGAGGCAGGGGGGTCAGCCCCAGCATTTT. Translating gives CASSLRQGGQPQHF.